This T cell receptor (beta chain) is drawn from a study of molecular identifiers for immune sequencing clone quantification (dated by TCRdb to 2017 to 2018). The study in broad terms: In a replicate experiment, RNA from around 20,000 or 100,000 naive CD8 T cells was split into five aliquots, four of which were sequenced. This methods study used CD8 T cells to benchmark TCR RNA copy counting and molecular-identifier clustering-based TCR repertoire sequencing (MIDCIRS).

The CDR3 runs 14 residues from the cysteine to the phenylalanine. Of all the DNA, just the CDR3 is kept, 42 bases in frame from base 1. CDR1 and CDR2 (SGDLS, YYNGEE) derive from the germline V gene. After removal of 3 bases from V and 7 bases from J, the junction retains 5 bases not matched to a gene. Libraries of naive CD8 T cells were generated from about 19,000 to 1,100,000 sorted cells, with 10%, 30% or 50% of the purified RNA used. Naive CD8 T cells were FACS-sorted as CD8+CD4-CCR7+CD45RA+ on a BD FACSAria II into RLT Plus buffer. To test detection sensitivity, Jurkat RNA equivalent to more than 8 TCR copies was spiked into samples of about 18,000-1,000,000 naive CD8 T cells. CD8 T cells were enriched using RosetteSep CD8+ T Cell Enrichment Cocktail and Ficoll-Paque, and the enriched cells then underwent ACK red cell lysis. Broader findings and caveats from the paper: Highly expanded clone sizes could be underestimated if identical TCR molecules share a barcode. Clones above 20 RNA copies held over 98% of molecules in CMV-specific effector cells but under 1% in naive cells. Spiked-in Jurkat TCR RNA equivalent to a single cell was reported to be detectable even among over 800,000 naive CD8 T cells. Spiked-in Jurkat TCR RNA (approximately 9 copies' worth), which is not part of the donor repertoire, was contained in the naive libraries. Modeling indicated around 3.2 TCR RNA copies recovered per cell, compared with around 11 by digital PCR, which implies a capture efficiency of 25% to 35%. When barcode sub-clustering was left out, chimeric consensus sequences inflated TCR diversity, with chimeras reaching as high as 47%.

Comments on this clonotype: The antigen it recognizes is unknown. No per-base quality is available; no much larger clone lies one base away.

The receptor library was made with PCR. The instrument given in TCRdb is NextSeq 500. Bulk TCR libraries were prepared as previously described, using TCR primers listed in Table S5. Total RNA was purified with the Qiagen AllPrep DNA/RNA kit. Before analysis, reads from multiple sequencing runs of the same library were pooled. On the authors' methods: Reads were retained only if their TCR constant sequence matched exactly, and those retained reads were trimmed to 150 nt and grouped according to their 12-nt molecular barcodes. Within each barcode group, reads were sub-clustered at a 15% Levenshtein threshold, and quality-weighted consensus sequences were built per RNA molecule. Non-functional sequences were discarded, and so were lower-count sequences lying one edit away from another sequence. Based on a fit of two negative binomial distributions, barcode sub-clusters having less than 20% of the maximum read count were discarded. TCRdb redid the processing of the public reads, applying fastp at Q25 and MiXCR, and retained in-frame beta chains. Rows merge per CDR3 protein into single entries with the most common DNA and genes. For this entry, the V and J calls and clone size follow TCRdb and not the study's own pipeline. In all, the sample holds about 500,000 distinct CDR3 sequences, and about a quarter of those were seen once. The leading ten clones occupy around 0.78% of the sample.

Recombination joined TRBV9 with TRBJ2-7, with TRBD2 matching 12 junction bases. Sample: naive CD8+ T cells from blood, with Jurkat cell RNA spiked in. The sample's cell subset or site label is to be understood as: FACS-sorted CD8+CD4-CCR7+CD45RA+ naive T cells. This receptor was taken from a human donor in good health. Some libraries in this study had Jurkat cell RNA spiked in. The bases are TGTGCCAGCAGCGCCCTAGCGGGAGGGGGTGAGCAGTACTTC. The resulting protein is CASSALAGGGEQYF.